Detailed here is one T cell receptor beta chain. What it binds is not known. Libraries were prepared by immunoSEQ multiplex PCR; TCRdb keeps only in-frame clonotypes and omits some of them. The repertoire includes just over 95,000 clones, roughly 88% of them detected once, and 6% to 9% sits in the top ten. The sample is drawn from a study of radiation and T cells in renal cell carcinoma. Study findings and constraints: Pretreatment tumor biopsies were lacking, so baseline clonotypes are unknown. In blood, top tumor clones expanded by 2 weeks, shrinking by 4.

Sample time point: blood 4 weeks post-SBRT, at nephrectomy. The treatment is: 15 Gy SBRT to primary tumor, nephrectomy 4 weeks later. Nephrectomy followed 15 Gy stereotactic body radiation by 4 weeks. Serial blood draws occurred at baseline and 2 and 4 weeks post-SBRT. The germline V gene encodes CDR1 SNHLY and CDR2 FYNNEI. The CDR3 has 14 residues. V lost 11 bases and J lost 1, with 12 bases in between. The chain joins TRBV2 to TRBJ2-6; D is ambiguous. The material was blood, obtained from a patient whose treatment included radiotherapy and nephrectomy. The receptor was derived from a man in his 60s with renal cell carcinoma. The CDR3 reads CASIPQSGANVLTF. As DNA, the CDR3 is TGTGCCTCTATACCTCAGTCTGGGGCCAACGTCCTGACTTTC.